Below are 18 T cell receptor beta chains sequenced from a single sample in a study of blood T cell repertoires in COVID-19. The method was immunoSEQ multiplex PCR; TCRdb's version includes in-frame clones alone and lacks a portion of them. Among approximately 260,000 clones listed, about 86% were seen once. Input material: PBMCs or T cells enriched from blood (not recorded which). Receptors were obtained from a man aged 30-40 years with acute COVID-19.

The rearrangement links TRBV19 to TRBJ1-2; D may be TRBD1 (5 bases). Trimming pared 3 bases from V and 8 bases from J, leaving 16 bases between. The CDR3 totals 14 residues. Germline assignment: CDR1 LNHDA and CDR2 SQIVND (reference sequence). The CDR3 here is CASSIRQGPSGYTF. Here the CDR3 DNA reads TGTGCCAGTAGTATCCGGCAGGGCCCCTCCGGCTACACCTTC.

The chain couples TRBV7-7 to TRBJ2-2; TRBD1 matches 11 bases. The germline gives CDR1 SSHAT, CDR2 FNYEAQ (reference sequence). The CDR3 totals 15 residues. With 5 bases clipped from V and 7 bases from J, the junction kept 6 bases outside the gene matches. The CDR3 region is CASSTGTGGIGELFF. The DNA for the CDR3 is TGTGCCAGCAGCACCGGGACAGGGGGAATCGGGGAGCTGTTTTTT.

The gene calls are TRBV3-1 (or the pseudogene TRBV3-2) and TRBJ2-1; D is perhaps TRBD2 (6 bases). The V and J ends lost 7 bases and 5 bases respectively, with 18 bases between them. This CDR3 has 15 amino acids. Germline CDR1 is LGHDT and CDR2 is YNNKEL (reference sequence). The CDR3 loop is CASTPGLAIHNEQFF. The CDR3 coding sequence is TGTGCCAGCACACCCGGGCTAGCGATCCACAATGAGCAGTTCTTC.

The chain employs TRBV7-2 and TRBJ1-2; D might be TRBD1 (5 bases). Germline-derived CDR1 and CDR2 are SGHTA and FQGNSA. The CDR3 is made up of 13 amino acids. Trimming left V 2 bases short and J 10 bases short, with 14 bases between. As DNA, the CDR3 is TGTGCCAGCAGCTTAAGACAGACGTATTTCTACACCTTC. As protein: CASSLRQTYFYTF.

The chain combines TRBV7-2 with TRBJ2-1, with 11 bases fitting TRBD2. Germline CDR1 SGHTA, CDR2 FQGNSA. V dropped 5 bases and J dropped 6; count of bases not matched to a gene: 9. The CDR3 covers 16 residues. The CDR3 is CASSTSSGRYGNEQFF. In nucleotides, the CDR3 is TGTGCCAGCAGCACGTCTAGCGGGAGGTATGGCAATGAGCAGTTCTTC.

This chain uses TRBV19 with TRBJ2-1; 11 bases are a match to TRBD2. This CDR3 contains 17 residues. V gave up 5 bases and J gave up 5 bases; unmatched junction bases: 11. Germline V CDR1 and CDR2: LNHDA, SQIVND (reference sequence). CDR3 DNA sequence: TGTGCCAGTAGTCTCCAGTTACTAGCGGGAGCCCACAATGAGCAGTTCTTC. Residues: CASSLQLLAGAHNEQFF.

This chain uses TRBV11-3 with TRBJ1-1; D is ambiguous. Looked up from germline, CDR1 is SGHNT and CDR2 is YENEEA. V was trimmed by 3 bases and J by 1 base, leaving 12 bases between them. There are 15 residues in the CDR3. The CDR3 reads CASSLGTRGNTEAFF. CDR3 nucleotides: TGTGCCAGCAGCTTGGGTACCCGGGGGAACACTGAAGCTTTCTTT.

This clone was observed a few times. The CDR3 protein is CASSLGAGGLGETQYF. The CDR3 DNA is TGTGCCAGCAGCCTCGGCGCGGGGGGGCTGGGAGAGACCCAGTACTTC. The chain joins TRBV3-1 (or the pseudogene TRBV3-2) to TRBJ2-5; 9 nucleotides agree with TRBD2. The CDR3 covers 16 residues. The J segment lost 4 bases and the V segment lost 4 bases, leaving 10 bases of the junction unmatched. Germline assignment: CDR1 LGHDT and CDR2 YNNKEL (reference sequence).

The gene calls are TRBV10-3 and TRBJ2-1; 14 nucleotides align to TRBD2. The CDR3 is made up of 13 amino acids. Germline V CDR1 and CDR2: ENHRY, SYGVKD. V shed 6 bases, J shed 8 bases, and the junction held 0 bases outside the gene matches. The CDR3 sequence: CAIRGLAGDEQFF. In DNA, the CDR3 is TGTGCCATCAGGGGACTAGCGGGAGATGAGCAGTTCTTC.

The rearrangement uses TRBV11-2 and TRBJ2-5; TRBD1 matches at 11 bases. There are 15 residues in the CDR3. After removal of 4 bases from V and 2 bases from J, the junction contained 3 bases not matched to a gene. In germline, CDR1 is SGHAT, CDR2 FQNNGV. As DNA, the CDR3 is TGTGCCAGCAGCTGGGACAGGGGGGATCAAGAGACCCAGTACTTC. It codes for CASSWDRGDQETQYF.

The V and J genes are TRBV19 and TRBJ2-1, with TRBD1 matching over 9 bases. V dropped 7 bases and J dropped 8; count of bases not matched to a gene: 12. The CDR3 length is 15 residues. Germline loops: CDR1 LNHDA, CDR2 SQIVND (reference sequence). This CDR3 reads CASTPWGTGNDEQFF. CDR3 bases: TGTGCCAGTACTCCATGGGGGACAGGGAACGATGAGCAGTTCTTC.

The chain employs TRBV27 and TRBJ2-5; D is uncertain. Deletions cut 3 bases from V and 5 bases from J, with 16 bases between. CDR1 is MNHEY and CDR2 is SMNVEV in the germline V gene (reference sequence). The CDR3 has 15 amino acids. The CDR3 reads CASSLDLGGVETQYF. CDR3 nucleotide sequence: TGTGCCAGCAGTTTGGATTTAGGCGGTGTGGAGACCCAGTACTTC.

V usage is TRBV11-3 and J usage is TRBJ2-5; 9 bases are shared with TRBD1. Trimming at V came to 5 bases and at J to 5 bases, leaving 9 bases not matched to a gene. The CDR3 sequence is 15 residues long. CDR1 is SGHNT, CDR2 YENEEA, per germline. CDR3 protein: CASSSTGQGVETQYF. CDR3 in DNA: TGTGCCAGCAGCAGCACGGGACAGGGAGTGGAGACCCAGTACTTC.

This rearrangement joins TRBV2 to TRBJ1-4, with D unresolved. Germline-derived CDR1 and CDR2 are SNHLY and FYNNEI. The CDR3 runs 15 residues. Trimming removed 6 bases from V and 5 bases from J, with 16 bases in between. The CDR3 sequence: CASRGFGVMNEKLFF. In nucleotides, the CDR3 is TGTGCCAGCAGAGGATTCGGGGTCATGAATGAAAAACTGTTTTTT.

The chain joins TRBV6-5 to TRBJ1-2, with D possibly matching TRBD1 (6 bases). Germline V CDR1 and CDR2: MNHEY, SVGAGI. Deletions cut 2 bases from V and 8 bases from J, with 9 bases between. This CDR3 comprises 12 residues. The CDR3 DNA follows: TGTGCCAGCAGTTACCAGGGGCGCGGCTACACCTTC. Translated: CASSYQGRGYTF.

The count of this clone is one. The rearrangement uses TRBV7-9 and TRBJ1-4; 8 nucleotides align to TRBD1. The CDR3 extends over 15 amino acids. Losses at the gene ends were 5 bases for V and 1 base for J; bases not matched to a gene: 3. The germline V gene has CDR1 SEHNR and CDR2 FQNEAQ (reference sequence). The CDR3 protein is CASSTTGGTNEKLFF. The DNA of the CDR3 is TGTGCCAGCAGCACCACAGGGGGAACTAATGAAAAACTGTTTTTT. Filled out from reference TRBV7-9 and TRBJ1-4, the complete variable domain reads DTGVSQNPRHKITKRGQNVTFRCDPISEHNRLYWYRQTLGQGPEFLTYFQNEAQLEKSRLLSDRFSAERPKGSFSTLEIQRTEQGDSAMYLCASSTTGGTNEKLFFGSGTQLSVL.

The chain is built from TRBV27 and TRBJ2-1; 7 bases match TRBD2. J was trimmed by 0 bases and V by 4 bases; bases with no gene match: 0. The germline CDR1 and CDR2 sequences are MNHEY and SMNVEV (reference sequence). The CDR3 is made up of 14 amino acids. DNA of the CDR3: TGTGCCAGCAGTTCGGGAGGCTCCTACAATGAGCAGTTCTTC. This sequence encodes CASSSGGSYNEQFF.

This chain connects TRBV9 to TRBJ2-7; tentatively, D is TRBD2 (6 bases). The V gene lost 5 bases and the J gene lost 12 bases, with 12 bases spanning the gap. The CDR3 totals 10 residues. CDR1 and CDR2 (germline): SGDLS, YYNGEE. In nucleotides, the CDR3 is TGTGCCAGCAGACCAAAGACTAGGTACGTC. It translates to CASRPKTRYV.